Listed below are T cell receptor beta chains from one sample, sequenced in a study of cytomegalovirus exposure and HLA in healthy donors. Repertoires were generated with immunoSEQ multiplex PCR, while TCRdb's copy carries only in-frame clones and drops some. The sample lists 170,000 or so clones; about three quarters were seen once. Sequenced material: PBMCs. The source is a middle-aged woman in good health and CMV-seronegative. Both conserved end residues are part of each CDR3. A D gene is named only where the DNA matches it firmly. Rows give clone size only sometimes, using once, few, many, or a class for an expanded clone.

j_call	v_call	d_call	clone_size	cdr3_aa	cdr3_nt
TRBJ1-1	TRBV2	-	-	CASRAGPTEAFF	TGTGCCAGCCGGGCGGGCCCCACTGAAGCTTTCTTT
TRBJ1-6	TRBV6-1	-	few	CASSEAAGVNSPLHF	TGTGCCAGCAGTGAAGCAGCAGGGGTGAATTCACCCCTCCACTTT
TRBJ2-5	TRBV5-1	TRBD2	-	CASSRDLAGDGETQYF	TGCGCCAGCAGCCGGGACCTAGCGGGGGACGGAGAGACCCAGTACTTC
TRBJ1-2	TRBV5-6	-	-	CASRLGPLGTNYGYTF	TGTGCCAGCAGGTTGGGTCCTCTCGGGACTAACTATGGCTACACCTTC
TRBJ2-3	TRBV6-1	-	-	CASSPGTNLDTQYF	TGTGCCAGCAGCCCCGGGACAAACCTTGATACGCAGTATTTT
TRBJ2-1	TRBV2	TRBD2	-	CATLAGGRNEQFF	TGTGCCACCCTAGCGGGGGGGCGGAATGAGCAGTTCTTC
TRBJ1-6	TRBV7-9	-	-	CASSPGGGRGAPNSPLHF	TGTGCCAGCAGCCCGGGGGGTGGAAGAGGAGCTCCCAATTCACCCCTCCACTTT
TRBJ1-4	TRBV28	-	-	CASSSNILPGKLFF	TGTGCCAGCAGTTCGAACATCCTCCCAGGAAAACTGTTTTTT
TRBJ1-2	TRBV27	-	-	CASRLTGNYGYTF	TGTGCCAGCAGGCTCACAGGAAATTATGGCTACACCTTC
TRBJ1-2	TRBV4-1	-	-	CASSNQGKRYGYTF	TGCGCCAGTTCTAATCAGGGGAAACGGTATGGCTACACCTTC
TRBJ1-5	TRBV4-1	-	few	CASSQDMGHSNQPQHF	TGCGCCAGCAGCCAAGATATGGGACATAGCAATCAGCCCCAGCATTTT
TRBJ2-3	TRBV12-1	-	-	CASSWGLADRQADTQYF	TGTGCCAGCAGCTGGGGACTAGCGGACCGACAGGCAGATACGCAGTATTTT
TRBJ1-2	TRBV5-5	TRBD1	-	CASSQGQSYGYTF	TGTGCCAGCAGCCAGGGACAGAGCTATGGCTACACCTTC
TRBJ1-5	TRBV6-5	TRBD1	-	CASRRDRDQPQHF	TGTGCCAGCAGGCGGGACAGGGATCAGCCCCAGCATTTT
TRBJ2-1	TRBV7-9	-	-	CASSPRGGSYNEQFF	TGTGCCAGCAGCCCTAGGGGGGGCTCCTACAATGAGCAGTTCTTC
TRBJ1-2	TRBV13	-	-	CASSRGGSPGYTF	TGTGCCAGCTCCCGAGGAGGATCGCCTGGCTACACCTTC
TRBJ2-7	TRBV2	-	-	CASSSPSLHYEQYF	TGTGCCAGCAGTAGTCCCTCACTCCACTACGAGCAGTACTTC
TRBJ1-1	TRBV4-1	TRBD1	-	CASSHSTGGLTEAFF	TGCGCCAGCAGCCACTCAACAGGGGGGCTCACTGAAGCTTTCTTT
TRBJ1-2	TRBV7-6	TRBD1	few	CASSLGTGGYGYTF	TGTGCCAGCAGCTTAGGGACAGGAGGCTATGGCTACACCTTC
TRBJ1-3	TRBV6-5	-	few	CASSPEFSSGNTIYF	TGTGCCAGCTCCCCCGAGTTCTCCTCTGGAAACACCATATATTTT
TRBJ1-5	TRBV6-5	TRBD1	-	CASSYSAGQGVWHF	TGTGCCAGCAGTTACTCGGCGGGACAGGGCGTTTGGCATTTT
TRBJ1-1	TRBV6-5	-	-	CASSAGNWGEAFF	TGTGCCAGCAGTGCCGGGAATTGGGGTGAAGCTTTCTTT
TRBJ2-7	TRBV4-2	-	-	CASSQEGGGTYEQYF	TGTGCCAGCAGCCAAGAAGGGGGGGGGACCTACGAGCAGTACTTC
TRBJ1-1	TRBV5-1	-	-	CASRIAAEAFF	TGCGCCAGCAGGATAGCGGCCGAAGCTTTCTTT
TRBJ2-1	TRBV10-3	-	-	CAIRAGTYNEQFF	TGTGCCATCAGGGCAGGGACCTACAATGAGCAGTTCTTC
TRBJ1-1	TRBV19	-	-	CASSILTGIGTEAFF	TGTGCCAGTAGTATTCTCACGGGGATTGGGACTGAAGCTTTCTTT
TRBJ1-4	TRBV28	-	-	CASSFETGNEKLFF	TGTGCCAGCAGTTTTGAGACGGGGAATGAAAAACTGTTTTTT
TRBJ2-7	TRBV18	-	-	CASSRRERDEQYF	TGTGCCAGCTCACGCAGGGAAAGGGACGAGCAGTACTTC
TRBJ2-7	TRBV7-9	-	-	CASSPPGLSTYEQYF	TGTGCCAGCAGCCCACCGGGACTCAGTACCTACGAGCAGTACTTC
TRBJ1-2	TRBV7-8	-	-	CASSSRQQRNYGYTF	TGTGCCAGCAGCTCCAGACAGCAGAGAAACTATGGCTACACCTTC
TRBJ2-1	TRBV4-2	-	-	CASSQVGDPSYNEQFF	TGTGCCAGCAGCCAAGTGGGAGACCCCTCCTACAATGAGCAGTTCTTC
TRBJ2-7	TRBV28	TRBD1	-	CASSGRTGGMDEQYF	TGTGCCAGCAGTGGGAGGACAGGGGGGATGGACGAGCAGTACTTC
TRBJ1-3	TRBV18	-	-	CASSGTISGNTIYF	TGTGCCAGCTCAGGGACAATCTCTGGAAACACCATATATTTT
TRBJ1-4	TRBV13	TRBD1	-	CASGNRGLDEKLFF	TGTGCCAGCGGGAACAGGGGGCTCGACGAAAAACTGTTTTTT
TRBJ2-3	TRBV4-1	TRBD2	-	CASSPTGTTTDTQYF	TGCGCCAGCAGCCCAACCGGGACTACCACAGATACGCAGTATTTT
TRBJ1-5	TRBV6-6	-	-	CASSRGRGASNQPQHF	TGTGCCAGCAGCCGCGGGAGGGGTGCTAGCAATCAGCCCCAGCATTTT
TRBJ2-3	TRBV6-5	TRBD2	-	CASSFTSGGVTDTQYF	TGTGCCAGCAGTTTTACTAGCGGTGGGGTCACAGATACGCAGTATTTT
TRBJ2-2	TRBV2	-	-	CASSGGRVPGELFF	TGTGCCAGCAGTGGAGGCAGGGTCCCCGGGGAGCTGTTTTTT
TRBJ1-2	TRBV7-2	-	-	CASSLSGAGGYTF	TGTGCCAGCAGCTTATCAGGGGCCGGGGGCTACACCTTC
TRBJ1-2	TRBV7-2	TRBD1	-	CASSLGTGQRNGYTF	TGTGCCAGCAGCCTCGGGACAGGGCAAAGGAATGGCTACACCTTC
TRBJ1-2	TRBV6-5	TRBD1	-	CASSPGTVNGYTF	TGTGCCAGCAGCCCTGGGACAGTTAACGGCTACACCTTC
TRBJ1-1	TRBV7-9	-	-	CASSLARTTEAFF	TGTGCCAGCAGCTTAGCGAGGACAACTGAAGCTTTCTTT
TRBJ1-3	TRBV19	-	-	CASKPWQGSSGNTIYF	TGTGCCAGTAAGCCCTGGCAGGGCTCCTCTGGAAACACCATATATTTT
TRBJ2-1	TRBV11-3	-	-	CASSLAPSSSLDEQFF	TGTGCCAGCAGCTTAGCCCCCTCTTCTAGTTTGGATGAGCAGTTCTTC
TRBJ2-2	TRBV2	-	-	CASRVEAGELFF	TGTGCCAGCAGAGTCGAGGCCGGGGAGCTGTTTTTT
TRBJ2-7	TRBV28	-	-	CASSLFDSFYEQYF	TGTGCCAGCAGTTTATTCGACAGTTTCTACGAGCAGTACTTC
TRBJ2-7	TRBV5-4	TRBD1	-	CASAPSTGPFGYEQYF	TGTGCCAGCGCCCCGTCGACAGGGCCCTTCGGCTACGAGCAGTACTTC
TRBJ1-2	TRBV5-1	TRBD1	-	CASSLGTDSSYNYGYTF	TGCGCCAGCAGCCTAGGGACAGACAGTTCTTATAACTATGGCTACACCTTC
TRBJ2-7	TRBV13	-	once	CASSLGYHEQYF	TGTGCCAGCAGCTTAGGTTATCACGAGCAGTACTTC
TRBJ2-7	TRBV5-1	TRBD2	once	CASAGGAYEQYF	TGCGCCAGCGCGGGGGGAGCCTACGAGCAGTACTTC
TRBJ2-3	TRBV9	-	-	CASSVDDSSTQYF	TGTGCCAGCAGCGTAGATGACTCCTCTACGCAGTATTTT
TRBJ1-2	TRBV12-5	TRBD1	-	CASGLVTGQAYGYTF	TGTGCTAGTGGTTTGGTAACGGGACAGGCTTATGGCTACACCTTC
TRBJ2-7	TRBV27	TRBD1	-	CASSRSGQHYEQYF	TGTGCCAGCAGTCGATCGGGACAGCACTACGAGCAGTACTTC